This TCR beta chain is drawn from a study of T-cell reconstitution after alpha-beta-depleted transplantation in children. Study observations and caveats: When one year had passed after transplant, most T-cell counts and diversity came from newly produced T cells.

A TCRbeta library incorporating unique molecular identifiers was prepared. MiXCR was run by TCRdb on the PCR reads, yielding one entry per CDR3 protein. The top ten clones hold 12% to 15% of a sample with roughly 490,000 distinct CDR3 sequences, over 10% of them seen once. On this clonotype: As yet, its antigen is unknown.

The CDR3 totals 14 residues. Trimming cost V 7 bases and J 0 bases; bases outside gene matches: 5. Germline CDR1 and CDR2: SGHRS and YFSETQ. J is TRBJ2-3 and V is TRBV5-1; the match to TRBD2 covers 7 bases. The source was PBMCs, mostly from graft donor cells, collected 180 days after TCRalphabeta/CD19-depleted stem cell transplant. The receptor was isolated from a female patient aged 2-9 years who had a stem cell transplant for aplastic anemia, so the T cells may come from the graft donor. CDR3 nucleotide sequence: TGCGCCAGCGGCAGCGGGGAAAGCACAGATACGCAGTATTTT. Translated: CASGSGESTDTQYF.